These 13 T cell receptor beta chains were sequenced from one sample in a study of glioma-infiltrating T cells after dendritic cell vaccination. Assay used: immunoSEQ multiplex PCR; TCRdb lists only in-frame clones, some missing. The table shows roughly 90,000 clones, with just over 85% occurring only once. The material was blood, obtained before dendritic cell vaccination. Receptors were obtained from a human donor with glioblastoma.

The gene calls are TRBV6-5 and TRBJ1-4, with no clear D. CDR3 length: 15 amino acids. Trimming took off 6 bases at V and 0 bases at J, with 11 bases between the two ends. Germline V CDR1 and CDR2: MNHEY, SVGAGI. The DNA for the CDR3 is TGTGCCAGCAGCGTCCGGTTTGCAACTAATGAAAAACTGTTTTTT. It specifies CASSVRFATNEKLFF.

The chain uses TRBV29-1 and TRBJ2-1, with 8 bases that match TRBD2. This CDR3 has 14 residues. Per germline, CDR1 SQVTM and CDR2 ANQGSEA. J lost 0 bases, V lost 4 bases, and 2 bases had no gene match. CDR3: CSVGSGSSYNEQFF. CDR3 coding DNA: TGCAGCGTTGGGAGCGGGAGCTCCTACAATGAGCAGTTCTTC.

The chain recombines TRBV7-2 with TRBJ1-1; a possible D gene is TRBD1 (6 bases). CDR1 and CDR2 from the germline V gene are SGHTA and FQGNSA. There are 14 residues in the CDR3. Trimming removed 6 bases at V and 2 bases at J, with 13 bases between. CDR3 coding DNA: TGTGCCAGCAGACCTGCGACAGGCAACACTGAAGCTTTCTTT. Its protein product is CASRPATGNTEAFF. The entire variable domain, with the rest obtained from reference TRBV7-2 and TRBJ1-1, is as follows: GAGVSQSPSNKVTEKGKDVELRCDPISGHTALYWYRQSLGQGLEFLIYFQGNSAPDKSGLPSDRFSAERTGGSVSTLTIQRTQQEDSAVYLCASRPATGNTEAFFGQGTRLTVV.

This clone came up a few times. J is TRBJ1-1 and V is TRBV10-3; possible D gene TRBD1, 5 bases. This CDR3 has 14 residues. The V and J ends lost 6 bases and 1 base respectively, with 12 bases between them. Germline lookup yields CDR1 ENHRY and CDR2 SYGVKD. Here the CDR3 reads CAIRGGTSNTEAFF. DNA for the CDR3: TGTGCCATCAGAGGCGGGACGTCGAACACTGAAGCTTTCTTT.

V usage is TRBV27 and J usage is TRBJ1-4; 8 positions match TRBD1. Germline V gives CDR1 MNHEY, CDR2 SMNVEV (reference sequence). This CDR3 contains 15 residues. V lost 7 bases to trimming and J lost 8 bases; unmatched junction nucleotides: 12. CDR3 amino acids: CASTPFGTGAEKLFF. CDR3 nucleotides: TGTGCCAGCACGCCGTTCGGGACAGGAGCCGAAAAACTGTTTTTT. Combining the CDR3 with reference TRBV27 and TRBJ1-4 gives the whole variable domain EAQVTQNPRYLITVTGKKLTVTCSQNMNHEYMSWYRQDPGLGLRQIYYSMNVEVTDKGDVPEGYKVSRKEKRNFPLILESPSPNQTSLYFCASTPFGTGAEKLFFGSGTQLSVL.

The genes are TRBV5-1 and TRBJ2-7; 9 nucleotides line up with TRBD2. Looked up from germline, CDR1 is SGHRS and CDR2 is YFSETQ. The junction had 11 bases not matched to a gene; V was cut back by 0 bases and J by 7 bases. CDR3 length: 16 amino acids. CDR3 region: CASSLDRGFGLAEQYF. Here the CDR3 DNA reads TGCGCCAGCAGCTTGGACAGGGGATTCGGACTAGCGGAGCAGTACTTC.

This clone was observed a single time. This rearrangement joins TRBV9 to TRBJ2-1, with 9 bases fitting TRBD1. The CDR3 contains 13 residues. The V gene's germline CDR1 is SGDLS and CDR2 YYNGEE. J gave up 15 bases and V 0 bases, and 7 bases lay outside the gene matches. The CDR3 DNA reads TGTGCCAGCAGCGTAGAGGTACAGGGGGCGACGTTCTTC. Protein: CASSVEVQGATFF.

This clone was counted a few times. The chain couples TRBV19 to TRBJ1-2, with 8 bases that match TRBD1. Germline V gene sequence: CDR1 LNHDA, CDR2 SQIVND (reference sequence). Germline trimming cut 7 bases from V and 4 bases from J; bases unmatched to any gene: 11. This CDR3 has 15 residues. This CDR3 reads CASTTTGGWGYGYTF. CDR3 sequence (DNA): TGTGCCAGTACCACCACAGGGGGTTGGGGCTATGGCTACACCTTC. Filled out from reference TRBV19 and TRBJ1-2, the complete variable domain reads DGGITQSPKYLFRKEGQNVTLSCEQNLNHDAMYWYRQDPGQGLRLIYYSQIVNDFQKGDIAEGYSVSREKKESFPLTVTSAQKNPTAFYLCASTTTGGWGYGYTFGSGTRLTVV.

This clone was seen once. The chain couples TRBV28 to TRBJ2-7; a weak D match, TRBD1 (5 bases). The CDR3 covers 15 residues. Deletions cut 1 base from V and 0 bases from J, with 10 bases between. Germline loops: CDR1 MDHEN, CDR2 SYDVKM. The CDR3 loop is CASSLSGQYSYEQYF. The CDR3 DNA follows: TGTGCCAGCAGTTTATCAGGGCAGTACTCCTACGAGCAGTACTTC.

V usage is TRBV7-9 and J usage is TRBJ1-2, with 8 bases fitting TRBD1. Germline trimming cut 6 bases from V and 3 bases from J; bases unmatched to any gene: 6. Per the germline V gene, CDR1 is SEHNR and CDR2 is FQNEAQ (reference sequence). The CDR3 sequence is 14 residues long. The CDR3 DNA follows: TGTGCCAGCAGTACGACAGGGGTTGACTATGGCTACACCTTC. Amino acids: CASSTTGVDYGYTF.

The chain couples TRBV13 to TRBJ2-1; perhaps TRBD1 as D (6 bases). The CDR3 covers 15 residues. Trimming stripped 5 bases from V and 9 bases from J, with 20 bases between. Germline V CDR1 and CDR2: PRHDT, FYEKMQ (reference sequence). CDR3: CASSQTLQGNGEQFF. In DNA, the CDR3 is TGTGCCAGCAGCCAAACCCTACAGGGAAACGGTGAGCAGTTCTTC.

The rearrangement links TRBV7-6 to TRBJ2-1; 10 nucleotides align to TRBD2. The junction had 7 bases not matched to a gene; V was cut back by 4 bases and J by 7 bases. This CDR3 comprises 15 residues. Germline V gene lookup returns CDR1 SGHVS and CDR2 FNYEAQ. The CDR3 loop is CASSSLAGGKNEQFF. The CDR3 DNA is TGTGCCAGCAGCTCTTTAGCGGGGGGTAAGAATGAGCAGTTCTTC.

V gene TRBV9 combines with J gene TRBJ2-7; TRBD2 matches 7 bases. Germline trimming cut 4 bases from V and 6 bases from J; bases unmatched to any gene: 7. CDR3 length: 13 amino acids. Germline V gene sequence: CDR1 SGDLS, CDR2 YYNGEE. CDR3 coding DNA: TGTGCCAGCAGCTTTGGCGGGAGAGGCGAGCAGTACTTC. Its translation is CASSFGGRGEQYF.